This TCR beta chain was obtained from a study of blood T cell repertoires in COVID-19. Study summary: The origin of the acute and convalescent COVID-19 samples was the United States, Italy and Spain. From T cells, B-cell-depleted T cells, or PBMCs came the material, which was cDNA or gDNA.

Trimming cost V 2 bases and J 4 bases; bases outside gene matches: 3. The germline gives CDR1 SQVTM, CDR2 ANQGSEA. The CDR3 is made up of 15 amino acids. Per the authors' pipeline: Amplification of reference gene primers was used by the study to estimate nucleated cell counts. Clones were sequenced by immunoSEQ multiplex PCR, and TCRdb holds only the in-frame ones, with some missing. The D gene and trimming were derived from the DNA, and the V and J assignments and clone size from that table. The sample carries about 170,000 clones, roughly 85% recorded once. The receptor was derived from an elderly woman with acute or convalescent COVID-19. The genes are TRBV29-1 and TRBJ2-3; 13 bases line up with TRBD2. The sequenced material came from peripheral blood. The CDR3 nucleotides are TGCAGCGTTGAAACTAGCGGGGGGGGTGCAGATACGCAGTATTTT. The encoded protein is CSVETSGGGADTQYF.